The rows below give T cell receptor beta chains drawn from one sample of a study of T cells in Graves' hyperthyroidism and ophthalmopathy. TCRdb processed the multiplex PCR reads anew with MiXCR; each CDR3 protein has one entry. The table lists hundreds of thousands of distinct CDR3 sequences, roughly 20% of them singletons, with under 35% in the top ten. Input material: blood. These receptors were collected from a man aged 30-40 years with Graves' ophthalmopathy. Both conserved end residues are part of each CDR3. Fields, in order: J gene, V gene, D gene, clone size, CDR3 protein, CDR3 DNA. D genes are given only for firm matches. The listing skips clone size in some rows; elsewhere it reads once, few, many or a size class.

j_call: TRBJ1-1
v_call: TRBV29-1
d_call: .
clone_size: .
cdr3_aa: CSVCEKMNTEAFF
cdr3_nt: TGCAGCGTTTGCGAAAAAATGAACACTGAAGCTTTCTTT

j_call: TRBJ2-7
v_call: TRBV10-3
d_call: .
clone_size: .
cdr3_aa: CAITPSDSYEQYF
cdr3_nt: TGTGCCATCACCCCTAGCGACTCCTACGAGCAGTACTTC

j_call: TRBJ2-1
v_call: TRBV12-3/TRBV12-4
d_call: .
clone_size: few
cdr3_aa: CASSAPQRIEQFF
cdr3_nt: TGTGCCAGCAGCGCCCCACAGAGGATTGAGCAGTTCTTC

j_call: TRBJ1-2
v_call: TRBV5-1
d_call: TRBD1
clone_size: .
cdr3_aa: CASSLAGGQGACGYTF
cdr3_nt: TGCGCCAGCAGCTTGGCCGGGGGACAGGGCGCCTGTGGCTACACCTTC

j_call: TRBJ1-3
v_call: TRBV6-2/TRBV6-3
d_call: .
clone_size: few
cdr3_aa: CASRGWAGGSGNTIYF
cdr3_nt: TGTGCCAGCAGGGGGTGGGCGGGGGGCTCTGGAAACACCATATATTTT

j_call: TRBJ2-7
v_call: TRBV12-3/TRBV12-4
d_call: .
clone_size: few
cdr3_aa: CASSDQTYEQYF
cdr3_nt: TGTGCCAGCAGCGACCAAACCTACGAGCAGTACTTC

j_call: TRBJ1-2
v_call: TRBV6-4
d_call: .
clone_size: .
cdr3_aa: CASSSGPRVTDYTF
cdr3_nt: TGTGCCAGCAGTTCGGGGCCCCGGGTCACTGACTACACCTTC

j_call: TRBJ2-7
v_call: TRBV6-2/TRBV6-3
d_call: .
clone_size: .
cdr3_aa: CASSYSRAGPYEQYF
cdr3_nt: TGTGCCAGCAGTTACTCGAGGGCTGGGCCCTACGAGCAGTACTTC

j_call: TRBJ2-3
v_call: TRBV19
d_call: .
clone_size: few
cdr3_aa: CASSIGQGAPYTQYF
cdr3_nt: TGTGCCAGTAGTATCGGACAAGGGGCCCCCTATACGCAGTATTTT

j_call: TRBJ2-7
v_call: TRBV7-6
d_call: .
clone_size: many
cdr3_aa: CASSPGWGRADEQYF
cdr3_nt: TGTGCCAGCAGCCCCGGTTGGGGCAGGGCCGACGAGCAGTACTTC

j_call: TRBJ2-3
v_call: TRBV20-1
d_call: TRBD2
clone_size: .
cdr3_aa: CSARGLATDTQYF
cdr3_nt: TGCAGTGCAAGGGGACTAGCAACAGATACGCAGTATTTT

j_call: TRBJ2-7
v_call: TRBV7-7
d_call: .
clone_size: many
cdr3_aa: CASSPAKDFSYEQYF
cdr3_nt: TGTGCTAGCAGCCCAGCCAAGGACTTCTCCTACGAGCAGTACTTC

j_call: TRBJ2-2
v_call: TRBV19
d_call: TRBD1
clone_size: .
cdr3_aa: CASSIAGQGDTGDLFF
cdr3_nt: TGTGCCAGTAGTATAGCCGGACAGGGTGACACCGGGGATCTGTTTTTT

j_call: TRBJ1-3
v_call: TRBV5-6
d_call: .
clone_size: many
cdr3_aa: CASSFEGSSGNTIYF
cdr3_nt: TGTGCCAGCAGCTTTGAGGGGTCCTCTGGAAACACCATATATTTT

j_call: TRBJ2-1
v_call: TRBV28
d_call: TRBD2
clone_size: many
cdr3_aa: CASSLGLAGGWEQFF
cdr3_nt: TGTGCCAGCAGTCTGGGACTAGCGGGAGGGTGGGAGCAGTTCTTC

j_call: TRBJ2-2
v_call: TRBV11-2
d_call: TRBD1
clone_size: many
cdr3_aa: CASIYRGINTGELFF
cdr3_nt: TGTGCCAGCATCTACAGGGGGATAAACACCGGGGAGCTGTTTTTT

j_call: TRBJ1-6
v_call: TRBV4-3
d_call: .
clone_size: few
cdr3_aa: CASSQGTGTQNSPLHF
cdr3_nt: TGCGCCAGCAGCCAAGGAACGGGCACGCAAAATTCACCCCTCCACTTT

j_call: TRBJ2-2
v_call: TRBV9
d_call: .
clone_size: .
cdr3_aa: CASSAGRGGNTGELFF
cdr3_nt: TGTGCCAGCAGCGCCGGCAGGGGAGGGAACACCGGGGAGCTGTTTTTT

j_call: TRBJ2-7
v_call: TRBV10-3
d_call: .
clone_size: .
cdr3_aa: CAISGTPDEQYF
cdr3_nt: TGTGCCATCAGCGGGACGCCCGACGAGCAGTACTTC

j_call: TRBJ1-4
v_call: TRBV3-1
d_call: .
clone_size: many
cdr3_aa: CASSQRTGRNEKLFF
cdr3_nt: TGTGCCAGCAGCCAACGGACTGGAAGGAATGAAAAACTGTTTTTT

j_call: TRBJ2-2
v_call: TRBV5-4
d_call: .
clone_size: .
cdr3_aa: CASSEGVGELFF
cdr3_nt: TGTGCCAGCAGCGAGGGCGTTGGGGAGCTGTTTTTT

j_call: TRBJ2-2
v_call: TRBV6-2/TRBV6-3
d_call: TRBD2
clone_size: many
cdr3_aa: CASKVFAGENTGELFF
cdr3_nt: TGTGCCAGCAAAGTGTTCGCGGGAGAAAACACCGGGGAGCTGTTTTTT

j_call: TRBJ2-1
v_call: TRBV30
d_call: .
clone_size: many
cdr3_aa: CAWSYGGEYNEQFF
cdr3_nt: TGTGCCTGGAGTTATGGCGGGGAATACAATGAGCAGTTCTTC

j_call: TRBJ2-7
v_call: TRBV6-1
d_call: TRBD1
clone_size: few
cdr3_aa: CAGDDQGVTYEQYF
cdr3_nt: TGTGCCGGGGACGACCAGGGGGTAACCTACGAGCAGTACTTC

j_call: TRBJ2-1
v_call: TRBV5-6
d_call: .
clone_size: .
cdr3_aa: CASSFFGAGNEQFF
cdr3_nt: TGTGCCAGCAGCTTCTTTGGGGCTGGCAATGAGCAGTTCTTC

j_call: TRBJ2-1
v_call: TRBV12-3/TRBV12-4
d_call: .
clone_size: many
cdr3_aa: CASSLGPHNEQFF
cdr3_nt: TGTGCCAGCAGTCTGGGACCGCACAATGAGCAGTTCTTC

j_call: TRBJ2-5
v_call: TRBV13
d_call: .
clone_size: many
cdr3_aa: CASSRGEQETQYF
cdr3_nt: TGTGCCAGCAGCCGCGGGGAGCAAGAGACCCAGTACTTC

j_call: TRBJ1-5
v_call: TRBV12-3/TRBV12-4
d_call: .
clone_size: .
cdr3_aa: CASSLRGSGPQHF
cdr3_nt: TGTGCCAGCAGTTTAAGGGGGTCGGGGCCCCAGCATTTT

j_call: TRBJ2-3
v_call: TRBV5-1
d_call: TRBD2
clone_size: many
cdr3_aa: CASSLGGLAGTDTQYF
cdr3_nt: TGTGCCAGCAGTTTAGGGGGACTAGCGGGCACAGATACGCAGTATTTT

j_call: TRBJ2-2
v_call: TRBV9
d_call: .
clone_size: few
cdr3_aa: CASSVARAGELFF
cdr3_nt: TGTGCCAGCAGCGTAGCTAGGGCCGGGGAGCTGTTTTTT

j_call: TRBJ1-1
v_call: TRBV7-2
d_call: TRBD1
clone_size: .
cdr3_aa: CASSQGQGHTEAFF
cdr3_nt: TGTGCCAGCAGCCAGGGACAGGGGCACACTGAAGCTTTCTTT

j_call: TRBJ2-1
v_call: TRBV12-3/TRBV12-4
d_call: .
clone_size: .
cdr3_aa: CASTTRRYEQFF
cdr3_nt: TGTGCCAGCACCACTAGAAGGTATGAGCAGTTCTTC

j_call: TRBJ2-5
v_call: TRBV6-1
d_call: .
clone_size: .
cdr3_aa: CASRRQPRETQYF
cdr3_nt: TGTGCCAGCAGAAGACAGCCCAGGGAGACCCAGTACTTC

j_call: TRBJ1-1
v_call: TRBV7-8
d_call: TRBD1
clone_size: many
cdr3_aa: CASSSGVADRRNTEAFF
cdr3_nt: TGTGCCAGCAGCTCCGGTGTCGCGGACAGGCGGAACACTGAAGCTTTCTTT

j_call: TRBJ2-1
v_call: TRBV28
d_call: TRBD2
clone_size: many
cdr3_aa: CASSAPLGTSGSYNEQFF
cdr3_nt: TGTGCCAGCAGTGCACCTTTAGGGACTAGCGGGAGTTACAATGAGCAGTTCTTC

j_call: TRBJ1-1
v_call: TRBV28
d_call: TRBD1
clone_size: .
cdr3_aa: CASRKDRVGTEAFF
cdr3_nt: TGTGCCAGCAGGAAGGACAGGGTTGGCACTGAAGCTTTCTTT

j_call: TRBJ2-3
v_call: TRBV11-2
d_call: .
clone_size: many
cdr3_aa: CASSAPGDADTQYF
cdr3_nt: TGTGCCAGCAGCGCCCCAGGGGATGCAGATACGCAGTATTTT

j_call: TRBJ1-1
v_call: TRBV7-2
d_call: .
clone_size: many
cdr3_aa: CASSFAEGRAAFF
cdr3_nt: TGTGCCAGCAGTTTCGCCGAAGGCAGGGCTGCTTTCTTT

j_call: TRBJ2-3
v_call: TRBV12-3/TRBV12-4
d_call: TRBD1
clone_size: few
cdr3_aa: CASSGGQGEADTQYF
cdr3_nt: TGTGCCAGCAGCGGGGGACAGGGGGAGGCAGATACGCAGTATTTT

j_call: TRBJ2-5
v_call: TRBV12-3/TRBV12-4
d_call: .
clone_size: many
cdr3_aa: CASSWGGRETQYF
cdr3_nt: TGTGCCAGCAGTTGGGGAGGTCGGGAGACCCAGTACTTC

j_call: TRBJ2-6
v_call: TRBV12-3/TRBV12-4
d_call: TRBD2
clone_size: .
cdr3_aa: CASSLGWGGFSGANVLTF
cdr3_nt: TGTGCCAGCAGTTTAGGCTGGGGGGGGTTCTCTGGGGCCAACGTCCTGACTTTC

j_call: TRBJ2-7
v_call: TRBV24-1
d_call: TRBD1
clone_size: .
cdr3_aa: CSTSDPGQGLYEQYF
cdr3_nt: TGTTCCACCAGTGATCCGGGACAGGGCTTGTACGAGCAGTACTTC

j_call: TRBJ1-1
v_call: TRBV5-6
d_call: .
clone_size: many
cdr3_aa: CASSLRTRTEAFF
cdr3_nt: TGTGCCAGCAGCTTGCGTACTCGGACTGAAGCTTTCTTT

j_call: TRBJ1-1
v_call: TRBV28
d_call: .
clone_size: many
cdr3_aa: CASTTVLNTEAFF
cdr3_nt: TGTGCCAGCACCACAGTCTTGAACACTGAAGCTTTCTTT

j_call: TRBJ1-1
v_call: TRBV4-1
d_call: .
clone_size: .
cdr3_aa: CASSQRADGTEAFF
cdr3_nt: TGCGCCAGCAGCCAAAGGGCCGACGGCACTGAAGCTTTCTTT

j_call: TRBJ1-4
v_call: TRBV4-2
d_call: .
clone_size: few
cdr3_aa: CASSQDRGGSREKLFF
cdr3_nt: TGTGCCAGCAGCCAAGATCGTGGCGGGAGTCGTGAAAAACTGTTTTTT

j_call: TRBJ2-7
v_call: TRBV27
d_call: TRBD1
clone_size: .
cdr3_aa: CASRTAGTGLYEQYF
cdr3_nt: TGTGCCAGCCGCACGGCCGGGACAGGGTTATACGAGCAGTACTTC

j_call: TRBJ2-1
v_call: TRBV11-1
d_call: TRBD1
clone_size: many
cdr3_aa: CASSSIRQGAYNEQFF
cdr3_nt: TGTGCCAGCAGCTCCATAAGACAGGGCGCCTACAATGAGCAGTTCTTC

j_call: TRBJ1-2
v_call: TRBV2
d_call: .
clone_size: many
cdr3_aa: CASSNPGTPNGYTF
cdr3_nt: TGTGCCAGCAGTAACCCCGGGACACCGAATGGCTACACCTTC

j_call: TRBJ2-3
v_call: TRBV10-3
d_call: TRBD1
clone_size: few
cdr3_aa: CAIRTGTGGFTDTQYF
cdr3_nt: TGTGCCATCAGAACCGGGACAGGGGGCTTCACAGATACGCAGTATTTT

j_call: TRBJ2-3
v_call: TRBV2
d_call: .
clone_size: many
cdr3_aa: CASTRDTTDTQYF
cdr3_nt: TGTGCCAGCACCCGGGACACCACAGATACGCAGTATTTT

j_call: TRBJ1-5
v_call: TRBV19
d_call: .
clone_size: few
cdr3_aa: CARRSLDQPQHF
cdr3_nt: TGTGCCCGCCGATCCCTGGATCAGCCCCAGCATTTT

j_call: TRBJ2-7
v_call: TRBV20-1
d_call: TRBD2
clone_size: many
cdr3_aa: CSARRGSGSYEQYF
cdr3_nt: TGCAGTGCTAGGAGAGGTAGCGGGTCCTACGAGCAGTACTTC

j_call: TRBJ2-2
v_call: TRBV6-1
d_call: .
clone_size: .
cdr3_aa: CASRPTDSANTGELFF
cdr3_nt: TGTGCCAGCAGGCCCACGGACAGCGCGAACACCGGGGAGCTGTTTTTT

j_call: TRBJ2-7
v_call: TRBV25-1
d_call: TRBD2
clone_size: few
cdr3_aa: CASSDPKRGYEQYF
cdr3_nt: TGTGCCAGCAGTGACCCCAAGCGGGGCTACGAGCAGTACTTC